This TCR beta chain came from a study of T cells in tuberculosis. Thawed, overnight-rested PBMC were stained with GMM-loaded CD1B tetramer, viability dye and anti-CD3, then sorted. The lipid loaded on the CD1B tetramers was C32 glucose monomycolate from Rhodococcus equi. Assay used: immunoSEQ multiplex PCR; TCRdb lists only in-frame clones, some missing. The sample consists of nearly 60,000 clones, approximately 88% of them appearing once. CDR3 length: 13 amino acids. The ends lost 7 bases at V and 8 bases at J; junction bases unmatched: 9. Per germline, CDR1 SQVTM and CDR2 ANQGSEA. The specimen was CD1b-GMM tetramer-negative cells sorted from PBMCs. The sequence was collected from an adult woman with latent tuberculosis. This rearrangement joins TRBV29-1 to TRBJ1-1, with TRBD1 identical over 11 bases. The CDR3 DNA follows: TGCAGCGCCACCGGGACAGGGGGTGTGGAAGCTTTCTTT. It specifies CSATGTGGVEAFF.